This entry lists 8 T cell receptor beta chains sequenced from one sample in a study of CD8 T cells in ankylosing spondylitis. Whole-study results and caveats: Seemingly characteristic of ankylosing spondylitis blood was a TCR beta motif consisting of about 8 highly homologous variants.

In TCRdb, the 5' RACE reads were re-called with MiXCR into one record per CDR3 protein. The sample includes 220,000 or so distinct CDR3 sequences, 15% to 20% seen only once; the top ten take roughly 46%. These receptors are not linked to any known antigen. Sample: blood, either unsorted or a sorted T cell fraction (not recorded which). Every receptor here comes from a male donor with ankylosing spondylitis.

The chain employs TRBV29-1 and TRBJ1-2; perhaps TRBD1 as D (5 bases). V lost 0 bases to trimming and J lost 9 bases, with 29 bases between them. The CDR3 extends over 18 amino acids. Germline lookup yields CDR1 SQVTM and CDR2 ANQGSEA. CDR3 protein: CSVEDAGAEVGEALSYTF. The DNA for the CDR3 is TGCAGCGTTGAAGACGCCGGGGCAGAAGTTGGCGAGGCTCTGAGCTACACCTTC.

This clonotype has a handful of counts. This sequence joins TRBV10-3 and TRBJ2-1, with a weak D call TRBD2 (6 bases). This CDR3 comprises 15 residues. Germline loops: CDR1 ENHRY, CDR2 SYGVKD. Trimming removed 2 bases from V and 0 bases from J, with 8 bases in between. The CDR3, as DNA: TGTGCCATCAGTGAGGGAGGGAGCTCCTACAATGAGCAGTTCTTC. Its translation: CAISEGGSSYNEQFF.

The chain couples TRBV4-1 to TRBJ1-1, with a tentative D call TRBD1 (5 bases). Deletions cut 1 base from V and 7 bases from J, with 7 bases between. The CDR3 is made up of 12 amino acids. CDR1 MGHRA and CDR2 YSYEKL come from the germline V gene. The CDR3, as DNA: TGCGCCAGCAGCCAAGTAAGGGGTGAAGCTTTCTTT. It is translated as CASSQVRGEAFF.

This clonotype occurred a few times. The CDR3 bases are TGTGCCAGCAGACCGGGACAGGGAGCAGATACGCAGTATTTT. Protein sequence: CASRPGQGADTQYF. This chain joins TRBV7-9 and TRBJ2-3, with TRBD1 identical over 9 bases. CDR1 SEHNR and CDR2 FQNEAQ come from the germline V gene (reference sequence). This CDR3 is 14 amino acids long. V shed 6 bases and J 4 bases; nucleotides not matched to a gene: 5. Complete variable domain (other parts from reference TRBV7-9 and TRBJ2-3): DTGVSQNPRHKITKRGQNVTFRCDPISEHNRLYWYRQTLGQGPEFLTYFQNEAQLEKSRLLSDRFSAERPKGSFSTLEIQRTEQGDSAMYLCASRPGQGADTQYFGPGTRLTVL.

V and J are TRBV12-3 or TRBV12-4 and TRBJ2-1; D perhaps matches TRBD1 (5 bases). Trimming took 1 base from V and 7 from J, leaving 14 bases between them. There are 15 residues in the CDR3. Here the CDR3 DNA reads TGTGCCAGCAGTTTAGACAGCACAGGAACGAATGAGCAGTTCTTC. Translation gives CASSLDSTGTNEQFF.

This clonotype was seen a handful of times. The V gene is TRBV12-3 or TRBV12-4, the J gene TRBJ2-1; 9 nucleotides line up with TRBD1. The CDR3 contains 17 residues. The junction had 9 bases not matched to a gene; V was cut back by 5 bases and J by 1 base. CDR3 nucleotide sequence: TGTGCCAGCAGTCCCGGTCCGACAGGGGGGTCCTACAATGAGCAGTTCTTC. Protein: CASSPGPTGGSYNEQFF.

Many counts were recorded for this clonotype. The chain uses TRBV12-3 or TRBV12-4 and TRBJ2-5, with D possibly being TRBD2 (5 bases). Trimming stripped 5 bases from V and 1 base from J, with 17 bases between. The length of the CDR3 is 16 residues. This CDR3 is CASSPRGAVLQETQYF. Here the CDR3 DNA reads TGTGCCAGCAGTCCCCGGGGAGCGGTTCTCCAAGAGACCCAGTACTTC.

In this sample, this clonotype turned up a few times. V gene TRBV29-1 combines with J gene TRBJ2-1, with D possibly TRBD2 on 5 matching bases. The CDR3 is 13 residues long. The germline V and J ends were trimmed by 5 bases and 0 bases, with 8 bases remaining between them. In germline, CDR1 is SQVTM, CDR2 ANQGSEA. Written as DNA, the CDR3 is TGCAGCGTTAGAGGGAGCTCCTACAATGAGCAGTTCTTC. Translation: CSVRGSSYNEQFF.